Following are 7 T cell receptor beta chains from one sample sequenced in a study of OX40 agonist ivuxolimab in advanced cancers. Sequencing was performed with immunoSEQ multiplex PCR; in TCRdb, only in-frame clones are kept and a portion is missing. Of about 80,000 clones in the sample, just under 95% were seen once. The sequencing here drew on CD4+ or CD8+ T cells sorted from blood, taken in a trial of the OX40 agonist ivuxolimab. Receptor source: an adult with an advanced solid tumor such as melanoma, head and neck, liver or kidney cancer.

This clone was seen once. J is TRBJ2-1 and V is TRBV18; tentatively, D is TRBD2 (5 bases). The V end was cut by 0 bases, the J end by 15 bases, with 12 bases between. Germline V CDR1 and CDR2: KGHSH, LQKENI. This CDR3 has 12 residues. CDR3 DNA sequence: TGTGCCAGCTCACCACCGAACGGGAAGAGGTTCTTC. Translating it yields CASSPPNGKRFF.

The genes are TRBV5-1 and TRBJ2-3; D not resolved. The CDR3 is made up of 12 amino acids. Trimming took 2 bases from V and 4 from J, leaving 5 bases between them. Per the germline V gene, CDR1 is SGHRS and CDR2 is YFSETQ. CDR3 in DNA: TGCGCCAGCAGCTTCGGTTCAGATACGCAGTATTTT. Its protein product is CASSFGSDTQYF.

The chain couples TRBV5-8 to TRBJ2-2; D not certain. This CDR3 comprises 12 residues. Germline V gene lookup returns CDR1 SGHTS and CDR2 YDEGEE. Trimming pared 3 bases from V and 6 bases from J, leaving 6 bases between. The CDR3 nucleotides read TGTGCCAGCAGCTCACAGTCCGGGGAGCTGTTTTTT. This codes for CASSSQSGELFF.

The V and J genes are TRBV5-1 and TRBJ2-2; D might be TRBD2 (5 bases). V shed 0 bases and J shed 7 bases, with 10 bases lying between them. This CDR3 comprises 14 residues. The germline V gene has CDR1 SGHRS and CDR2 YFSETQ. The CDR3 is CASSLEAGFGELFF. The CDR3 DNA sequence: TGCGCCAGCAGCTTGGAGGCGGGCTTCGGGGAGCTGTTTTTT.

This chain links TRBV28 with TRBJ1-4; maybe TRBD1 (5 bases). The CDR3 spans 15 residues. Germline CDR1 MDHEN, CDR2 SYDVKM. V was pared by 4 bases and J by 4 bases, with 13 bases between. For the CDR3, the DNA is TGTGCCAGCAGTTCGGGGCAGGGCGGTAATGAAAAACTGTTTTTT. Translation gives CASSSGQGGNEKLFF.

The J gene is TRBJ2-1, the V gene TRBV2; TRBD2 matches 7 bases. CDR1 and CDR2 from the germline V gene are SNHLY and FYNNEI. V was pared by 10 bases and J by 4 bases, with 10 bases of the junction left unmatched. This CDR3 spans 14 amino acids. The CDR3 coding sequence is TGTGCCACTCAGGAGCTAGCGGCTTACAATGAGCAGTTCTTC. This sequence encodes CATQELAAYNEQFF.

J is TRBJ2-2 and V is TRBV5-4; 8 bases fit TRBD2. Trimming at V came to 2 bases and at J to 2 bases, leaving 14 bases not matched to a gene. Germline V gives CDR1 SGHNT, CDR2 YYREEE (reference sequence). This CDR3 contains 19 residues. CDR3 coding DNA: TGTGCCAGCAGCTTCCCTCGAGTAGGTAGCGGGGAAAACACCGGGGAGCTGTTTTTT. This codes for CASSFPRVGSGENTGELFF.